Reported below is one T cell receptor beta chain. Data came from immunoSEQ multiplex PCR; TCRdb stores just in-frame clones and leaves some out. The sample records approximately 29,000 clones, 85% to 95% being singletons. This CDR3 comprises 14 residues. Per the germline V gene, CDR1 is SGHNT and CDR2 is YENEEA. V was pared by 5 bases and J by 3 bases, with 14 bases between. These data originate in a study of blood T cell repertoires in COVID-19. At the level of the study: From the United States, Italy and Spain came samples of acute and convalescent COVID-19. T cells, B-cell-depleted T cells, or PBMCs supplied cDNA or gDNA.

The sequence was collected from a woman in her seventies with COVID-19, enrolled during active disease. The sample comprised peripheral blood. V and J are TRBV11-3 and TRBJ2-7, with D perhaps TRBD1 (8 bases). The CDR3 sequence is CASSQGAGVYEQYF. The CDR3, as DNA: TGTGCCAGCAGCCAGGGGGCGGGGGTCTACGAGCAGTACTTC.